A single sample gave rise to the 3 T cell receptor beta chains below, sequenced in a study of CD8 T cells in ankylosing spondylitis (dated by TCRdb to 2015 to 2018). The library was built by means of 5' RACE. This sample was sequenced with an Illumina HiSeq 2500. TCRdb passed the public sequencing reads through fastp at Q25 and MiXCR, retaining productive beta sequences. A single entry per CDR3 protein holds the most common genes and DNA from its merged rows. In this sample the table shows 250,000 to 400,000 distinct CDR3 sequences, around 10% of which occur a single time. Jointly, the top ten make up roughly 9.1% of the sample. Sequenced: blood, either unsorted or a sorted T cell fraction (not recorded which). These receptors all come from a female donor with ankylosing spondylitis or in good health (not recorded which).

The V call is TRBV7-2, the J call TRBJ2-3; D is undetermined. The CDR3 is 15 residues long. V was clipped by 5 bases and J by 1 base, with 13 bases between them. Per germline, CDR1 SGHTA and CDR2 FQGNSA. The CDR3 DNA follows: TGTGCCAGCAGCCCAGCTTCAAGGCGCACAGATACGCAGTATTTT. Its protein product is CASSPASRRTDTQYF.

About this clonotype itself: A read error may produce the germline difference seen at one junction end. This chain connects TRBV20-1 to TRBJ2-2; the match to TRBD2 covers 10 bases. Per germline, CDR1 DFQATT and CDR2 SNEGSKA (reference sequence). This CDR3 is built from 20 residues. The CDR3 DNA follows: TGCAGGGCTAGGGCTCCGGGATTAGCGGGAGGAAACTCGAACACCGGGGAGCTGTTTTTT. Amino acid sequence: CRARAPGLAGGNSNTGELFF.

The sample holds many counts of this clonotype. The chain has TRBV21-1 and TRBJ2-1; TRBD2 is taken as the D call from the table, unchecked against the DNA. TRBV21-1 is classified as a pseudogene. CDR3 size: 15 residues. DNA for the CDR3: TGTGCCAGCAGCAAAAGGGACTGGATCTACAATGAGCAGTTCTTC. Translated, it gives CASSKRDWIYNEQFF.